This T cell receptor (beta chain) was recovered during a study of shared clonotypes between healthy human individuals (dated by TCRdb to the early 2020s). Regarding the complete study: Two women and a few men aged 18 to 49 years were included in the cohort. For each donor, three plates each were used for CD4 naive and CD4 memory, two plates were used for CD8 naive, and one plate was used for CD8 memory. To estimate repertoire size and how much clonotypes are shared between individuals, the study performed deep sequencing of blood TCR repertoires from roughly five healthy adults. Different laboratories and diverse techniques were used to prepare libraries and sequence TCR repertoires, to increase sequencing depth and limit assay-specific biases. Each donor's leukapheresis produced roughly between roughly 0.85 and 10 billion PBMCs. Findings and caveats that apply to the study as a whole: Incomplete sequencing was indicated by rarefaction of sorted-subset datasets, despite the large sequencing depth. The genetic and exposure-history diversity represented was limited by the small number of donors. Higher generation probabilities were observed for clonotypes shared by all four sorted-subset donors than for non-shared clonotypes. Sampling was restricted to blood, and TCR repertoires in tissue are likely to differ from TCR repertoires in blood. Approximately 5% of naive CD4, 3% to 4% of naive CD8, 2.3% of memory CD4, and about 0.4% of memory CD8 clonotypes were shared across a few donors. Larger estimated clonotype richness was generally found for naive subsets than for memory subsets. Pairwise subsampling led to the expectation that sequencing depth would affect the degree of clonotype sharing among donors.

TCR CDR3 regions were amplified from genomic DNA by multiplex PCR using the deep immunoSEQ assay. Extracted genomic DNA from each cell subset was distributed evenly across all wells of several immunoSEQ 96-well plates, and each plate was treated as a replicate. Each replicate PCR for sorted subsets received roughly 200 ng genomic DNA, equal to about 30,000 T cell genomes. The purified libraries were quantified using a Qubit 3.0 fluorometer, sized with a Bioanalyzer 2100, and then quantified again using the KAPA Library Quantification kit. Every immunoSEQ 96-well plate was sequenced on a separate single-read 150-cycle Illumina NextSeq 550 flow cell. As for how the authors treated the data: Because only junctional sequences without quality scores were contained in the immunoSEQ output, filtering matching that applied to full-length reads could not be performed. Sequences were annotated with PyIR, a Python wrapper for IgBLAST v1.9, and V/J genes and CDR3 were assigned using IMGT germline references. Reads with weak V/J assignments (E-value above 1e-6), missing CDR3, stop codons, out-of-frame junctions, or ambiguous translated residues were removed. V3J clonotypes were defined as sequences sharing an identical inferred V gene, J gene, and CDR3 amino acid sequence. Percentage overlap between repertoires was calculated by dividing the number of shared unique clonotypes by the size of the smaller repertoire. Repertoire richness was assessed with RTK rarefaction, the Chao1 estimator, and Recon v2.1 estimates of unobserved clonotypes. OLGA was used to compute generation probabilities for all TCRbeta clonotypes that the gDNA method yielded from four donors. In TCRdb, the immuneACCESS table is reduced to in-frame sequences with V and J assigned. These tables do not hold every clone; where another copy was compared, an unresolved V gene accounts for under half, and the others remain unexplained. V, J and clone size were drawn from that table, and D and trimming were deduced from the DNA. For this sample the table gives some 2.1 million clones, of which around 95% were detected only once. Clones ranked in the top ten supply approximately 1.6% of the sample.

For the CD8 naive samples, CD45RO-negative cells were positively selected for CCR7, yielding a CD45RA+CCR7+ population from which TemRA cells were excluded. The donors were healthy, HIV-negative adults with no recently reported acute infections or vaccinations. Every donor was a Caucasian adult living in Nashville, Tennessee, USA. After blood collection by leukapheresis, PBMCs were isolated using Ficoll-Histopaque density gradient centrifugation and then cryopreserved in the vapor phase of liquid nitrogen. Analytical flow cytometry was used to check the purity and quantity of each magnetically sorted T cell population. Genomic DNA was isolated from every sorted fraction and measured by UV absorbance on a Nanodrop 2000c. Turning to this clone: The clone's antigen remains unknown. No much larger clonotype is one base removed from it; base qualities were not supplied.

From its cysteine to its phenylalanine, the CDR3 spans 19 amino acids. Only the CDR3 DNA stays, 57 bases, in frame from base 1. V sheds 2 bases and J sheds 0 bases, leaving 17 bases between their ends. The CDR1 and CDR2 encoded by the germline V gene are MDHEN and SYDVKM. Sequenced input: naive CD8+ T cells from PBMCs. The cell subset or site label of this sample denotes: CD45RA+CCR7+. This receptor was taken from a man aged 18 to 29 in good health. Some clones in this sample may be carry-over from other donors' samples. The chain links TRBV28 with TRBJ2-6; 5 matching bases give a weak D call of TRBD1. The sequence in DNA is TGTGCCAGCAGTTTACTTAAGGGGCCAATTAGCTCTGGGGCCAACGTCCTGACTTTC. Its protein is CASSLLKGPISSGANVLTF.